This TCR beta chain was captured by sequencing in a study of T cell changes during pregnancy in multiple sclerosis. The CDR3 has 11 residues. The V segment lost 5 bases and the J segment 5 bases; nucleotides outside the gene matches: 1. Germline values: CDR1 GTSNPN, CDR2 SVGIG (reference sequence). Libraries were prepared by immunoSEQ multiplex PCR; TCRdb keeps only in-frame clonotypes and omits some of them. There are around 45,000 clones in the sample; about nine tenths occur only once, and roughly 0.7% lies in the top ten. Sequencing used CD4+ T cells from peripheral blood mononuclear cells, obtained before pregnancy. The receptor's source is a female donor with multiple sclerosis, enrolled in a pregnancy study. The chain employs TRBV30 and TRBJ2-7; 9 positions match TRBD1. CDR3: CAWGDRDEQYF. CDR3 DNA: TGTGCCTGGGGGGACAGGGACGAGCAGTACTTC.